This passage covers 25 T cell receptor beta chains from one sample sequenced in a study of T cell clones after liver transplantation. TCRdb's table, derived via immunoSEQ multiplex PCR, lists solely in-frame clones and lacks some. This table holds 40,000 to 55,000 clones, around 84% found once. The sequences come from CD4+ T cells from blood, collected 24 months after liver transplant. Source of these receptors: a human patient who received a liver transplant. Some T cells may be graft donor cells.

V usage is TRBV19 and J usage is TRBJ1-3, with a possible D match to TRBD1 (5 bases). The CDR3 runs 18 residues. Trimming left V 6 bases short and J 9 bases short, with 30 bases between. The germline CDR1 and CDR2 sequences are LNHDA and SQIVND (reference sequence). The CDR3 nucleotides are TGTGCCAGTAGGGCCGGGGGGGAGGCGGTAAGCCTGTTTTTCACCATATATTTT. It yields the protein CASRAGGEAVSLFFTIYF.

This clone was detected a few times. Other DNA sequences in the sample encode the same CDR3. The CDR3 sequence: CSVAPLGGEGGELFF. The CDR3, as DNA: TGCAGCGTTGCACCACTAGGGGGTGAGGGCGGGGAGCTGTTTTTT. This rearrangement joins TRBV29-1 to TRBJ2-2, with D possibly TRBD1 on 6 matching bases. V shed 4 bases and J shed 7 bases, with 19 bases lying between them. The CDR3 length is 15 residues. CDR1 and CDR2 (germline): SQVTM, ANQGSEA.

V and J are TRBV5-1 and TRBJ2-3; D gene ambiguous. CDR3 size: 15 residues. Trimming cost V 4 bases and J 4 bases, with 16 bases left between them. Germline lookup yields CDR1 SGHRS and CDR2 YFSETQ. CDR3 protein: CASSKLEIGSDTQYF. CDR3 DNA: TGCGCCAGCAGCAAGCTTGAGATCGGGTCAGATACGCAGTATTTT. The variable domain in full, completed from reference TRBV5-1 and TRBJ2-3, reads KAGVTQTPRYLIKTRGQQVTLSCSPISGHRSVSWYQQTPGQGLQFLFEYFSETQRNKGNFPGRFSGRQFSNSRSEMNVSTLELGDSALYLCASSKLEIGSDTQYFGPGTRLTVL.

V usage is TRBV6-1 and J usage is TRBJ2-7; either TRBD1 or TRBD2 may supply D (5 bases each). CDR3 length: 14 amino acids. The V gene's germline CDR1 is MNHNS and CDR2 SASEGT. Trimming removed 8 bases from V and 1 base from J, with 15 bases in between. CDR3 sequence reads: CASLRDQPSYEQYF. CDR3 sequence (DNA): TGTGCCAGCCTCCGGGACCAACCTTCCTACGAGCAGTACTTC.

The count of this clone is one. The rearrangement links TRBV28 to TRBJ2-7; D is perhaps TRBD2 (6 bases). The V and J ends lost 2 bases and 2 bases respectively, with 7 bases between them. The germline CDR1 and CDR2 sequences are MDHEN and SYDVKM. The CDR3 has 13 residues. For the CDR3, the DNA is TGTGCCAGCAGTTTAGGCGGGACCTACGAGCAGTACTTC. This encodes CASSLGGTYEQYF.

This rearrangement joins TRBV2 to TRBJ2-3, with TRBD2 identical over 8 bases. V lost 6 bases and J lost 5; bases outside the gene matches: 4. CDR3 length: 13 residues. Germline V gene data show CDR1 as SNHLY and CDR2 as FYNNEI. CDR3 DNA sequence: TGTGCCAGCAGAGCCGCGGGGGGAGATACGCAGTATTTT. This translates into CASRAAGGDTQYF. The variable domain in full, with the rest retrieved from reference TRBV2 and TRBJ2-3, is EPEVTQTPSHQVTQMGQEVILRCVPISNHLYFYWYRQILGQKVEFLVSFYNNEISEKSEIFDDQFSVERPDGSNFTLKIRSTKLEDSAMYFCASRAAGGDTQYFGPGTRLTVL.

This chain links TRBV30 with TRBJ2-3; D is uncertain. CDR1 is GTSNPN, CDR2 SVGIG, per germline (reference sequence). V was trimmed by 0 bases and J by 6 bases, leaving 7 bases between them. This CDR3 is built from 12 residues. Here the CDR3 DNA reads TGTGCCTGGAGTGTAGTGGGGGATACGCAGTATTTT. As protein: CAWSVVGDTQYF. The variable domain in full, with the rest retrieved from reference TRBV30 and TRBJ2-3, is SQTIHQWPATLVQPVGSPLSLECTVEGTSNPNLYWYRQAAGRGLQLLFYSVGIGQISSEVPQNLSASRPQDRQFILSSKKLLLSDSGFYLCAWSVVGDTQYFGPGTRLTVL.

CDR3 sequence reads: CASSLATMAGGIVNEQFF. DNA of the CDR3: TGCGCCAGCAGCTTGGCCACCATGGCCGGGGGCATAGTCAATGAGCAGTTCTTC. The genes are TRBV5-1 and TRBJ2-1, with D tentatively TRBD1 or TRBD2 (6 bases each). The V end lost 0 bases, the J end lost 6 bases, and 22 bases lay between the germline ends. The length of the CDR3 is 18 residues. The V gene's germline CDR1 is SGHRS and CDR2 YFSETQ.

The gene calls are TRBV27 and TRBJ2-7, with D perhaps matching TRBD1 (5 bases). V was shortened by 3 bases and J by 4 bases, with 16 bases between the two germline ends. The germline gives CDR1 MNHEY, CDR2 SMNVEV (reference sequence). This CDR3 contains 15 residues. The CDR3 spells CASSFGPGPFYEQYF. CDR3 DNA: TGTGCCAGCAGTTTTGGGCCAGGGCCCTTTTACGAGCAGTACTTC.

This rearrangement joins TRBV11-1 to TRBJ2-1; TRBD2 matches at 10 bases. The germline V gene encodes CDR1 SGHAT and CDR2 FQDESV (reference sequence). The CDR3 runs 16 residues. Trimming removed 5 bases from V and 6 bases from J; junction bases left unmatched: 10. The CDR3 region is CASSPLAGGISNEQFF. In DNA form, the CDR3 reads TGTGCCAGCAGCCCGTTAGCGGGGGGCATTTCCAATGAGCAGTTCTTC.

The V call is TRBV4-1, the J call TRBJ1-5; no definite D call. With 4 bases removed from V and 4 bases from J, the gap between germline ends came to 8 bases. CDR3 length equals 13 residues. Germline loops: CDR1 MGHRA, CDR2 YSYEKL. The CDR3 DNA sequence: TGCGCCAGCAGCCCAGGACCGAATCAGCCCCAGCATTTT. It codes for CASSPGPNQPQHF.

V and J are TRBV7-6 and TRBJ2-7; D is unclear. Trimming cost V 1 base and J 7 bases, with 11 bases left between them. The CDR3 loop spans 13 amino acids. The V gene's germline CDR1 is SGHVS and CDR2 FNYEAQ. CDR3 sequence reads: CASSLGVGGEQYF. The CDR3 region has the DNA TGTGCCAGCAGCTTAGGGGTCGGTGGGGAGCAGTACTTC.

V and J are TRBV7-9 and TRBJ1-1; D may be TRBD1 (5 bases). Trimming removed 4 bases from V and 11 bases from J, with 14 bases in between. The germline gives CDR1 SEHNR, CDR2 FQNEAQ (reference sequence). The CDR3 is 12 residues long. The CDR3 coding sequence is TGTGCCAGCAGCTCCTACCAGGGTTCGGCTTTCTTT. It is translated as CASSSYQGSAFF.

The V gene is TRBV28, the J gene TRBJ2-7; unclear D gene. CDR1 and CDR2 (germline): MDHEN, SYDVKM. Trimming stripped 1 base from V and 5 bases from J, with 18 bases between. The CDR3 covers 16 residues. The CDR3 region is CASSLSGRVRSHEQYF. The CDR3 nucleotides are TGTGCCAGCAGTTTATCGGGTAGGGTGAGGTCCCACGAGCAGTACTTC.

This clone was seen more than once but under ten times. This sequence joins TRBV4-3 and TRBJ1-2; 7 positions agree with TRBD1. V was clipped by 1 base and J by 3 bases; unmatched bases: 5. Germline V lookup: CDR1 LGHNA, CDR2 YSLEER. The CDR3 loop spans 15 amino acids. The CDR3: CASSQGHRGDYGYTF. CDR3 DNA: TGCGCCAGCAGCCAAGGCCACAGGGGCGACTATGGCTACACCTTC.

The V and J genes are TRBV29-1 and TRBJ1-5; tentatively, D is TRBD1 (5 bases). This CDR3 contains 15 residues. Germline V gene lookup returns CDR1 SQVTM and CDR2 ANQGSEA. V lost 6 bases to trimming and J lost 0 bases, with 15 bases between them. This CDR3 is CSVCLGDVSNQPQHF. The CDR3 nucleotides read TGCAGCGTATGCTTGGGGGACGTTAGCAATCAGCCCCAGCATTTT.

V is TRBV9 and J is TRBJ1-4; TRBD1 aligns across 9 bases. The CDR3 is 15 residues long. Trimming took 3 bases from V and 7 from J; bases not matched to a gene: 7. The V gene's germline CDR1 is SGDLS and CDR2 YYNGEE. CDR3 region: CASSAGQGFGEKLFF. The CDR3 DNA sequence: TGTGCCAGCAGCGCGGGACAGGGTTTTGGTGAAAAACTGTTTTTT.

The chain uses TRBV7-9 and TRBJ2-7, with D perhaps assigned TRBD1 or TRBD2 (5 bases each). CDR3 length equals 14 residues. V was shortened by 3 bases and J by 3 bases, with 12 bases between the two germline ends. CDR1 and CDR2 from the germline V gene are SEHNR and FQNEAQ (reference sequence). DNA for the CDR3: TGTGCCAGCAGCTTTAGGGACCAAGACTACGAGCAGTACTTC. The encoded protein is CASSFRDQDYEQYF.

The chain recombines TRBV5-1 with TRBJ2-3, with 11 bases identical to TRBD2. Germline trimming cut 5 bases from V and 2 bases from J; bases unmatched to any gene: 16. The CDR3 spans 19 residues. Germline assignment: CDR1 SGHRS and CDR2 YFSETQ. The CDR3 is CASRRSFASGGKITDTQYF. The CDR3 region has the DNA TGCGCCAGCAGAAGATCTTTCGCTAGCGGGGGGAAAATCACAGATACGCAGTATTTT.

The rearrangement links TRBV30 to TRBJ1-1, with unresolved D. The V gene lost 6 bases and the J gene lost 5 bases, with 13 bases spanning the gap. Looked up from germline, CDR1 is GTSNPN and CDR2 is SVGIG (reference sequence). CDR3 length equals 12 residues. The CDR3 loop is CACGLFGTEAFF. The CDR3 nucleotides read TGTGCCTGTGGACTATTCGGGACTGAAGCTTTCTTT.

The rearrangement joins TRBV18 to TRBJ2-5, with 8 nucleotides matching TRBD1. Looked up from germline, CDR1 is KGHSH and CDR2 is LQKENI. V trimming: 4 bases; J trimming: 6 bases; junction bases outside the gene matches: 4. There are 13 residues in the CDR3. The DNA of the CDR3 is TGTGCCAGCTCACTCGACAGGGGAAAGACCCAGTACTTC. The encoded protein is CASSLDRGKTQYF. Supplemented by reference TRBV18 and TRBJ2-5, the full variable domain reads NAGVMQNPRHLVRRRGQEARLRCSPMKGHSHVYWYRQLPEEGLKFMVYLQKENIIDESGMPKERFSAEFPKEGPSILRIQQVVRGDSAAYFCASSLDRGKTQYFGPGTRLLVL.

The rearrangement links TRBV5-1 to TRBJ1-4; 8 bases match TRBD1. The CDR3 spans 15 residues. The junction had 5 bases not matched to a gene; V was cut back by 4 bases and J by 3 bases. Germline V lookup: CDR1 SGHRS, CDR2 YFSETQ. The CDR3 DNA reads as TGCGCCAGCAGCCCCCAGGGGGCTTCTAATGAAAAACTGTTTTTT. Translation: CASSPQGASNEKLFF.

The genes are TRBV19 and TRBJ1-5; maybe TRBD1 (5 bases). With 5 bases removed from V and 1 base from J, the gap between germline ends came to 12 bases. CDR1 is LNHDA and CDR2 is SQIVND in the germline V gene (reference sequence). The CDR3 covers 15 residues. CDR3: CASSSGVGSNQPQHF. The CDR3 DNA reads as TGTGCCAGTAGTTCGGGGGTCGGAAGCAATCAGCCCCAGCATTTT.

This clone was counted only a few times. The rearrangement joins TRBV4-2 to TRBJ2-4, with 10 bases that match TRBD2. The V segment lost 5 bases and the J segment 2 bases; nucleotides outside the gene matches: 9. CDR3 length equals 17 residues. The germline CDR1 and CDR2 sequences are LGHNA and YNFKEQ. The CDR3 loop is CASSSSSGSGSKNIQYF. CDR3 bases: TGTGCCAGCAGCTCCTCTAGCGGGAGTGGTTCCAAAAACATTCAGTACTTC.

This chain links TRBV2 with TRBJ2-3; tentatively, D is TRBD2 (6 bases). The V end was cut by 7 bases, the J end by 1 base, with 15 bases between. The CDR3 runs 15 residues. Germline loops: CDR1 SNHLY, CDR2 FYNNEI. The CDR3 protein is CASKNRASGTDTQYF. The CDR3, as DNA: TGTGCCAGCAAGAATAGGGCTAGCGGCACAGATACGCAGTATTTT. Based on the CDR3 plus reference TRBV2 and TRBJ2-3, the full variable domain is EPEVTQTPSHQVTQMGQEVILRCVPISNHLYFYWYRQILGQKVEFLVSFYNNEISEKSEIFDDQFSVERPDGSNFTLKIRSTKLEDSAMYFCASKNRASGTDTQYFGPGTRLTVL.